This T cell receptor (beta chain) was identified in a study of T cell responses to AZD1222 COVID-19 vaccine. Study-wide points: Nearly half of spike-specific TCRs reportedly target variant regions that are unmutated in the B.1.351 and B.1.1.7 variants. Most donors were white British and more were female, and clonal diversity was possibly underestimated.

TCRdb keeps only in-frame clones here, not all; method: immunoSEQ multiplex PCR. The sample yields around 150,000 clones, over 85% seen once. Notes on this clone: As yet, its antigen is unknown.

The CDR3 length is 14 residues. The junction had 6 bases not matched to a gene; V was cut back by 1 base and J by 8 bases. Germline CDR1 reads SGHAT; CDR2 reads FQNNGV. The TCR comes from an adult in good health. The source material was peripheral blood, sampled on day 0 of AZD1222 vaccination. V usage is TRBV11-2 and J usage is TRBJ2-7; 9 nucleotides align to TRBD2. CDR3 region: CASSLGLAGTKQYF. The CDR3 coding sequence is TGTGCCAGCAGCTTAGGGCTAGCGGGAACGAAGCAGTACTTC.